This T cell receptor (beta chain) was captured in a study of T cells in Graves' hyperthyroidism and ophthalmopathy. Notes on the study in general: Blood also carried most thyroid clonotypes expanded above 0.001.

Amplification of TCR beta CDR3 regions used RNA as the template. The TCR CDR3 first-round RT-PCR relied on the HTBI primer set. Each CDR3 protein is one row after TCRdb ran MiXCR on the multiplex PCR reads. The sample has 200,000 to 250,000 distinct CDR3 sequences, approximately 17% seen once. Hyperthyroidism in the patients, aged 18 to 65, was newly diagnosed and under 2 months in duration. Every diagnosis used clinical symptoms, serum thyroxine and TRAb, thyroid ultrasound and orbital computed tomography. The CDR3 sequence is 18 residues long. The V and J ends lost 0 bases and 2 bases, in that order; junction bases with no gene match: 15. Germline CDR1 is DFQATT and CDR2 is SNEGSKA (reference sequence). Comment on this clonotype: No antigen is known for it.

This TCR derives from a man between 45 and 60 years old with Graves' hyperthyroidism. This sequence joins TRBV20-1 and TRBJ2-7; TRBD1 agrees at 8 bases. Material: blood. Here the CDR3 reads CSARDLWRRQGLAYEQYF. The CDR3 DNA is TGCAGTGCTAGAGACCTATGGCGGCGACAGGGGCTAGCCTACGAGCAGTACTTC.